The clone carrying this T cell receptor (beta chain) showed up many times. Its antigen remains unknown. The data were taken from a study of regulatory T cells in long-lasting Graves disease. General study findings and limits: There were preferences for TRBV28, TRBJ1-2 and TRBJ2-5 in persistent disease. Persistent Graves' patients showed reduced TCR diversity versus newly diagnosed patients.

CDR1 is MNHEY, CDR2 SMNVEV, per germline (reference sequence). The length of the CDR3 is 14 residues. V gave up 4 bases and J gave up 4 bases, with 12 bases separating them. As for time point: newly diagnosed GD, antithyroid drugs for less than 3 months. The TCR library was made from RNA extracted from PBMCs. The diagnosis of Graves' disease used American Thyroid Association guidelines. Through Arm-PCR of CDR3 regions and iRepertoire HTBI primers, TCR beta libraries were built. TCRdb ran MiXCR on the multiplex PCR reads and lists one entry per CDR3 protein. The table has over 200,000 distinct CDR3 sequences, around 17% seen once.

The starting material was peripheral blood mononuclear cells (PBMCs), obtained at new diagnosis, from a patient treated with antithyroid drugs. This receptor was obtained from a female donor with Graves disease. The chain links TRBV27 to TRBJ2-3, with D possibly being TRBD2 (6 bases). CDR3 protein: CASSWGLQSDTQYF. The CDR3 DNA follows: TGTGCCAGCAGTTGGGGACTCCAGTCAGATACGCAGTATTTT.